This section outlines one TCR beta chain sequence together with its context. The sample originates from a study of shared clonotypes between healthy human individuals. The naive CD8 fraction comprised CD45RO-negative cells positively selected for CCR7 and excluded terminally differentiated effector memory CD45RA+ cells. The data were produced by immunoSEQ multiplex PCR, yet TCRdb's version contains in-frame clones alone and is incomplete. The data contain roughly 850,000 clones, approximately 96% of them seen just once; the ten biggest clones take up about 0.25%. The sequence was obtained from a man aged 25-45 years in good health. The material sequenced was naive CD8+ T cells sorted from blood.

The CDR3 sequence is CASSFPGAAATNEKLFF. CDR3 nucleotide sequence: TGTGCCAGCAGTTTCCCCGGGGCCGCTGCAACTAATGAAAAACTGTTTTTT. The rearrangement links TRBV28 to TRBJ1-4; a weak D match, TRBD1 (5 bases). Trimming pared 3 bases from V and 0 bases from J, leaving 14 bases between. The germline V gene encodes CDR1 MDHEN and CDR2 SYDVKM. This CDR3 is built from 17 residues.